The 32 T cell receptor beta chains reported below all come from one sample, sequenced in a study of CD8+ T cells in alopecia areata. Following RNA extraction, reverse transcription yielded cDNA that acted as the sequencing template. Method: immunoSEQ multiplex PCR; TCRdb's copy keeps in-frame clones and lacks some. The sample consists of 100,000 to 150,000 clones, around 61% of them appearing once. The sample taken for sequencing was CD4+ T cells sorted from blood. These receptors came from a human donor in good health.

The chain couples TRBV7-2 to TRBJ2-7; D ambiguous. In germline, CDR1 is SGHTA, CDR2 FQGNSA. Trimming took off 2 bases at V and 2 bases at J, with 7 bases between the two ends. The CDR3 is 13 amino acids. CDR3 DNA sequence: TGTGCCAGCAGCTTAAGTACGGCCTACGAGCAGTACTTC. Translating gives CASSLSTAYEQYF.

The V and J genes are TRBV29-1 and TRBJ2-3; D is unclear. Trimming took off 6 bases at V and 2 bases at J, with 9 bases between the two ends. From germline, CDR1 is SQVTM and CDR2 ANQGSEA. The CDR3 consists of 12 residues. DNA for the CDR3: TGCAGCGTCTCCGCGGACACAGATACGCAGTATTTT. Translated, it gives CSVSADTDTQYF.

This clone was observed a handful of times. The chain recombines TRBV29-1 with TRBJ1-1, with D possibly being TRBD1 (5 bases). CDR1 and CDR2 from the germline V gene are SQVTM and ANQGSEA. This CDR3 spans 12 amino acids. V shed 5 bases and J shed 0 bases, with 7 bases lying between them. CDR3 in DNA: TGCAGCGTTACCAGGGTGAACACTGAAGCTTTCTTT. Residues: CSVTRVNTEAFF.

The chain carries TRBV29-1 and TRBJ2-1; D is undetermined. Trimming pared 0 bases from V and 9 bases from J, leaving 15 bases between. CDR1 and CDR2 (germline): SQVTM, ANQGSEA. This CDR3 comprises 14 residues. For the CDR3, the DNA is TGCAGCGTTGAAGATCCTAACCTCGCCGGTGAGCAGTTCTTC. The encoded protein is CSVEDPNLAGEQFF.

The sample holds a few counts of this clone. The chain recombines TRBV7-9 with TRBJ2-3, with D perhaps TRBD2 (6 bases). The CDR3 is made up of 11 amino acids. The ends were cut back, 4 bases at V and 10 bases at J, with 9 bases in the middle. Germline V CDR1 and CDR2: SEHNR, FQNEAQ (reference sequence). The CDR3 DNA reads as TGTGCCAGCAGCTCTAGCGACTCGCAGTATTTT. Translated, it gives CASSSSDSQYF.

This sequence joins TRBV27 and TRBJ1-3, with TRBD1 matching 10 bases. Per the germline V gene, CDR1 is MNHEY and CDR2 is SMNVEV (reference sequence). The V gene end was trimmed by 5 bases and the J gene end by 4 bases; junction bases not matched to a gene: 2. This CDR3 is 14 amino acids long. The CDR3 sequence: CASSATGGGNTIYF. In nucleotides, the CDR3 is TGTGCCAGCAGTGCGACAGGGGGCGGAAACACCATATATTTT.

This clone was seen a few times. The CDR3 region is CASSQTGTPRLGELFF. The CDR3 coding sequence is TGTGCCAGCAGCCAAACCGGGACGCCCCGCCTCGGGGAGCTGTTTTTT. J is TRBJ2-2 and V is TRBV4-2; D may correspond to TRBD1 or TRBD2 (5 bases each). Germline values: CDR1 LGHNA, CDR2 YNFKEQ. This CDR3 is 16 amino acids long. V lost 2 bases and J lost 7, with 17 bases in between.

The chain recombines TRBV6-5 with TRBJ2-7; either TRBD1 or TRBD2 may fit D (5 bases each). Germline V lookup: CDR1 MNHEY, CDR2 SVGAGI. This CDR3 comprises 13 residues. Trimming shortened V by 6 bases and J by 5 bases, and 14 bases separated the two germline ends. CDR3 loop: CASSSGRGHEQYF. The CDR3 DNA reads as TGTGCCAGCAGCTCGGGACGGGGTCACGAGCAGTACTTC.

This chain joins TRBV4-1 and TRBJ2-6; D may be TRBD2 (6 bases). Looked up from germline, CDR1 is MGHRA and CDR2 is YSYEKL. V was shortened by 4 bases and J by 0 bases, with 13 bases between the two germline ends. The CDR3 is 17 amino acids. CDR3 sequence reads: CASSPGGAYSGANVLTF. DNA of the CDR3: TGCGCCAGCAGCCCTGGCGGGGCTTACTCTGGGGCCAACGTCCTGACTTTC.

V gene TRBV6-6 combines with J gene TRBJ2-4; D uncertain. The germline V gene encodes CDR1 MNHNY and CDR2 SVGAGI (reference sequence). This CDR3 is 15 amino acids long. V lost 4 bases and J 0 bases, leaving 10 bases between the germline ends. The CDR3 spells CASSSLTQAKNIQYF. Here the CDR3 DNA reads TGTGCCAGCAGTTCCCTGACTCAAGCCAAAAACATTCAGTACTTC.

The CDR3 region is CATMTKYTEAFF. The CDR3 region has the DNA TGTGCCACCATGACGAAGTACACTGAAGCTTTCTTT. V gene TRBV6-5 combines with J gene TRBJ1-1, with no clear D. The V and J ends lost 10 bases and 3 bases respectively, with 12 bases between them. Per the germline V gene, CDR1 is MNHEY and CDR2 is SVGAGI. The CDR3 sequence is 12 residues long.

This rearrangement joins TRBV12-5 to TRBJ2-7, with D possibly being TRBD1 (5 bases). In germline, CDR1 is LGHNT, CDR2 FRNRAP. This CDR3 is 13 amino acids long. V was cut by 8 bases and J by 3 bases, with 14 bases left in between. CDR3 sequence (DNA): TGTGCTAGTACGTCGACAGCCTTCTACGAGCAGTACTTC. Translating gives CASTSTAFYEQYF.

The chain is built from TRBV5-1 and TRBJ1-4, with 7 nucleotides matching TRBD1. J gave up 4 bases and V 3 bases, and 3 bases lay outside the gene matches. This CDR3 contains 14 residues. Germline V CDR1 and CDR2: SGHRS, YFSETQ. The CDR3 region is CASSSGTDNEKLFF. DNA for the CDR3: TGCGCCAGCAGCTCCGGGACAGATAATGAAAAACTGTTTTTT.

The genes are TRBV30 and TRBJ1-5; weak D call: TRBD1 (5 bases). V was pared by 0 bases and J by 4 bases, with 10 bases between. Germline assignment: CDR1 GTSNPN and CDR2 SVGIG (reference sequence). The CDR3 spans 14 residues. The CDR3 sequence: CAWSVHRGNQPQHF. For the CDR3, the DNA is TGTGCCTGGAGTGTACATAGGGGAAATCAGCCCCAGCATTTT.

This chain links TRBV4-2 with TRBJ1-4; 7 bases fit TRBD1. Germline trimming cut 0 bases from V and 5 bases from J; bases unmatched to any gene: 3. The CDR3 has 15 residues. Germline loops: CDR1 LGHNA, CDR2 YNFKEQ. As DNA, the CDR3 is TGTGCCAGCAGCCAAGAGAGGGGACAGAATGAAAAACTGTTTTTT. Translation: CASSQERGQNEKLFF.

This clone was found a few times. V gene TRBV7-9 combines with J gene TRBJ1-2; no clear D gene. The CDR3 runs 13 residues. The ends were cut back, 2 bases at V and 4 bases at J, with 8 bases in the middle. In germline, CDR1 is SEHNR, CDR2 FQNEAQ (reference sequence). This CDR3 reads CASSLQDFYGYTF. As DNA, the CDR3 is TGTGCCAGCAGCTTACAGGATTTCTATGGCTACACCTTC.

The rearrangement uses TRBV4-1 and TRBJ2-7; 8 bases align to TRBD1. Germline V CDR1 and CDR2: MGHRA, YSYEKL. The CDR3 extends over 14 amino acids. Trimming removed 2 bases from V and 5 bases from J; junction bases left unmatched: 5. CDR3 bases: TGCGCCAGCAGCCAACGGACAGGGTCAGACGAGCAGTACTTC. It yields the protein CASSQRTGSDEQYF.

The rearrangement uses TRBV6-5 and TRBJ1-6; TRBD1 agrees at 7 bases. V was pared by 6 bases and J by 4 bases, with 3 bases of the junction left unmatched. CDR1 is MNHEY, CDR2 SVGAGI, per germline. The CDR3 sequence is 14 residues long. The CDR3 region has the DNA TGTGCCAGCAGCCCGGGACAGTATAATTCACCCCTCCACTTT. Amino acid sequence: CASSPGQYNSPLHF.

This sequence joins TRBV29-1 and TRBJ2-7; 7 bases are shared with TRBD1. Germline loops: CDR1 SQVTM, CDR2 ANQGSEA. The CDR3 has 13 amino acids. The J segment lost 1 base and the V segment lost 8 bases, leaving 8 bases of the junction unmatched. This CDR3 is CSFLGQSSYEQYF. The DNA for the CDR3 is TGCAGCTTCCTGGGACAGTCTTCCTACGAGCAGTACTTC.

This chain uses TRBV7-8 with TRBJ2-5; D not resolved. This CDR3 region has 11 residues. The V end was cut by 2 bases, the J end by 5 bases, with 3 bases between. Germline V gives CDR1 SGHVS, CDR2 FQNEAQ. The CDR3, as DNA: TGTGCCAGCAGCTTATTTGAGACCCAGTACTTC. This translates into CASSLFETQYF.

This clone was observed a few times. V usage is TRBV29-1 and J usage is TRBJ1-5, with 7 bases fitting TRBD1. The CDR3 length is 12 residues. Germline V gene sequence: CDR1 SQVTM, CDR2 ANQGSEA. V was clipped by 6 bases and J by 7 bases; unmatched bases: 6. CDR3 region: CSVRQGSQPQHF. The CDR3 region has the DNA TGCAGCGTGCGACAGGGAAGCCAGCCCCAGCATTTT.

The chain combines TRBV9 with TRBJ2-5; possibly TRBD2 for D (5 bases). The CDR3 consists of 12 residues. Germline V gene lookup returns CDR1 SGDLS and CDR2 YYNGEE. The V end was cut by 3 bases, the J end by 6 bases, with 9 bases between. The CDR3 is CASSATGKTQYF. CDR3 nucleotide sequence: TGTGCCAGCAGCGCCACGGGAAAGACCCAGTACTTC. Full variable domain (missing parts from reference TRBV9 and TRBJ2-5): DSGVTQTPKHLITATGQRVTLRCSPRSGDLSVYWYQQSLDQGLQFLIQYYNGEERAKGNILERFSAQQFPDLHSELNLSSLELGDSALYFCASSATGKTQYFGPGTRLLVL.

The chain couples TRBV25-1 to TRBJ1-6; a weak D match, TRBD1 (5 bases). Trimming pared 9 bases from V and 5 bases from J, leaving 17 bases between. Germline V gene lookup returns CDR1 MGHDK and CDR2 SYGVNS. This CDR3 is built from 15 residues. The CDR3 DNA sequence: TGTGCCAGTCCCGGGAGGGAAGGGGATAATTCACCCCTCCACTTT. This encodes CASPGREGDNSPLHF.

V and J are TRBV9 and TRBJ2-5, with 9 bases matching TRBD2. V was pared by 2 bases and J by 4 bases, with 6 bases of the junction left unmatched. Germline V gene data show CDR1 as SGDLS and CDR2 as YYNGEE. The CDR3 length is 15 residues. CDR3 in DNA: TGTGCCAGCAGCGTGGCCCCAGCGGGAGGAGAGACCCAGTACTTC. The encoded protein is CASSVAPAGGETQYF.

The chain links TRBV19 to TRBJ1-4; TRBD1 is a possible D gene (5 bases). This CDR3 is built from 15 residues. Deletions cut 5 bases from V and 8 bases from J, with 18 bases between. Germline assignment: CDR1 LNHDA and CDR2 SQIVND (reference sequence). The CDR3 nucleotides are TGTGCCAGTAGTGACCTCCTGGCAGGGCAAGAAAAACTGTTTTTT. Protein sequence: CASSDLLAGQEKLFF.

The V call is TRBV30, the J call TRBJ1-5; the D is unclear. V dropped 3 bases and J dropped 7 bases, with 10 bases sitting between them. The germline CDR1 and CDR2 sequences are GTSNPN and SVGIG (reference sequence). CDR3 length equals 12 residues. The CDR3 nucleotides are TGTGCCTGGAGGGGATCGGGGCAGCCCCAGCATTTT. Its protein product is CAWRGSGQPQHF.

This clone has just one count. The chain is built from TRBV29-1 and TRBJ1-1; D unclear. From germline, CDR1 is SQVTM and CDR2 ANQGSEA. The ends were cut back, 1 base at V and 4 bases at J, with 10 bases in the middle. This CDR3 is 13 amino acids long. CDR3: CSVEGLRSTEAFF. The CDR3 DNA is TGCAGCGTTGAAGGGCTGAGAAGCACTGAAGCTTTCTTT. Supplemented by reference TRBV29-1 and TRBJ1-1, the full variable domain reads SAVISQKPSRDICQRGTSLTIQCQVDSQVTMMFWYRQQPGQSLTLIATANQGSEATYESGFVIDKFPISRPNLTFSTLTVSNMSPEDSSIYLCSVEGLRSTEAFFGQGTRLTVV.

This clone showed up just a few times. The chain's CDR3 is CASSLSFSGANVLTF. CDR3 coding DNA: TGCGCCAGCAGCTTGAGTTTCTCTGGGGCCAACGTCCTGACTTTC. V gene TRBV5-1 combines with J gene TRBJ2-6; D unclear. From germline, CDR1 is SGHRS and CDR2 YFSETQ. The CDR3 is 15 amino acids. Trimming cost V 1 base and J 0 bases, with 5 bases left between them.

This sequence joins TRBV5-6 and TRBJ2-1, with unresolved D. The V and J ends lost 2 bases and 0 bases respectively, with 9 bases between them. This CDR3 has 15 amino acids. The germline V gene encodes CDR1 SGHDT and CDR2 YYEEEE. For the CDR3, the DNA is TGTGCCAGCAGCTTCGGTCGGAGCTCCTACAATGAGCAGTTCTTC. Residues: CASSFGRSSYNEQFF.

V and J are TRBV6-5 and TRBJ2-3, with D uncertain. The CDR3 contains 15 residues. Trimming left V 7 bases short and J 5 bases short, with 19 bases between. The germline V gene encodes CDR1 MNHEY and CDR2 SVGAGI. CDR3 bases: TGTGCCAGCACCCCCGGAAGGCGGCGAGGAGATACGCAGTATTTT. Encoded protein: CASTPGRRRGDTQYF.

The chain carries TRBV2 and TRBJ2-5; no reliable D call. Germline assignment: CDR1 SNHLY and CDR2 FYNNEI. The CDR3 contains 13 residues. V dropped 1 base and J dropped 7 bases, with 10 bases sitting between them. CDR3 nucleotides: TGTGCCAGCAGTGAAGAAGCTCCGGGGACCCAGTACTTC. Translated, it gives CASSEEAPGTQYF. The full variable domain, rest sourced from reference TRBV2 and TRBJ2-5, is EPEVTQTPSHQVTQMGQEVILRCVPISNHLYFYWYRQILGQKVEFLVSFYNNEISEKSEIFDDQFSVERPDGSNFTLKIRSTKLEDSAMYFCASSEEAPGTQYFGPGTRLLVL.

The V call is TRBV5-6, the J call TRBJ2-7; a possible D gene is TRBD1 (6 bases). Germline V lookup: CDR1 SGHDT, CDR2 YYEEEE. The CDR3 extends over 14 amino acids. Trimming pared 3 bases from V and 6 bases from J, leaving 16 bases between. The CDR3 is CASSSGVYIGEQYF. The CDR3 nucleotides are TGTGCCAGCAGCTCAGGGGTTTATATCGGCGAGCAGTACTTC.